These T cell receptor beta chains were read from a single sample in a study of regulatory T cells in long-lasting Graves disease. TCRdb re-analysed the multiplex PCR reads in MiXCR, keeping a single row per CDR3 protein. In the table there are around 250,000 distinct CDR3 sequences, around 20% of which are singletons. This specimen was peripheral blood mononuclear cells (PBMCs), taken at new diagnosis, from a patient treated with antithyroid drugs. The receptor source for this set is a female donor with Graves disease. Both conserved end residues are part of each CDR3. A D gene is named only where the DNA matches it firmly. Size values are once, few and many counts, or a class for expanded clones, and some rows have none.

>TRBV19|NA|NA|TRBJ1-2
TGTGCCAGTAGTATAAGCTGGACCAACTATGGCTACACCTTC
CASSISWTNYGYTF
>TRBV29-1|NA|few|TRBJ2-5
TGCAGCGTTGAACAAGGTGAGACCCAGTACTTC
CSVEQGETQYF
>TRBV18|NA|many|TRBJ2-5
TGTGCCAGCTCAGCGGGGCGGGGTCTCGTAGAGACCCAGTACTTC
CASSAGRGLVETQYF
>TRBV15|NA|many|TRBJ2-1
TGTGCCACCAGCAGAGTGGGCAATGAGCAGTTCTTC
CATSRVGNEQFF
>TRBV6-2/TRBV6-3|TRBD2|NA|TRBJ2-1
TGTGCCAGCAGTGAGATGACTAGCGGGTTTAATGAGCAGTTCTTC
CASSEMTSGFNEQFF
>TRBV4-1|NA|few|TRBJ1-2
TGCGCCAGCAGCCAAACCCTAACGGGGGGTTATGGCTACACCTTC
CASSQTLTGGYGYTF
>TRBV20-1|NA|many|TRBJ1-5
TGCAGTGCTACTCAGGGAGGGGCGCTTAGCAATCAGCCCCAGCATTTT
CSATQGGALSNQPQHF
>TRBV11-2|NA|many|TRBJ2-1
TGTGCCAGCAGCTTAGAGGCGGGGAGCTCCTACAATGAGCAGTTCTTC
CASSLEAGSSYNEQFF
>TRBV6-5|NA|many|TRBJ2-2
TGTGCCAGCAGTTATGTCCTGAGGATCCCGAACACCGGGGAGCTGTTTTTT
CASSYVLRIPNTGELFF
>TRBV18|TRBD1|many|TRBJ1-5
TGTGCCAGCACGTCCAGGGGGCCAAACAATCAGCCCCAGCATTTT
CASTSRGPNNQPQHF
>TRBV2|TRBD1|once|TRBJ2-5
TGTGCCAGCAGTGACACAGGGGCCTCAGAGACCCAGTACTTC
CASSDTGASETQYF
>TRBV6-2/TRBV6-3|NA|NA|TRBJ1-2
TGTGCCAGCAGTCCGCTCTCGGGAGCTGGCTACACCTTC
CASSPLSGAGYTF
>TRBV20-1|TRBD2|many|TRBJ2-7
TGCAGTGCTAGCGGGACACTAGCGGGAGACTCCGAGCAGTACTTC
CSASGTLAGDSEQYF